This entry lists 10 T cell receptor beta chains sequenced from one sample in a study of cytotoxic CD8 clonotypes in ibrutinib-treated CLL. Profiled with immunoSEQ multiplex PCR; TCRdb holds only in-frame clones, not every one. The sample holds approximately 70,000 clones, roughly nine tenths seen once. The sequencing here drew on PBMCs, taken after 12 months of ibrutinib treatment. These receptor sequences come from a human donor with chronic lymphocytic leukemia.

The rearrangement uses TRBV4-1 and TRBJ2-1; no firm D call. Germline V gene lookup returns CDR1 MGHRA and CDR2 YSYEKL. The CDR3 is 12 residues long. The ends were cut back, 5 bases at V and 9 bases at J, with 11 bases in the middle. CDR3 residues: CASSVSFGEQFF. The CDR3 DNA is TGCGCCAGCAGCGTAAGTTTTGGTGAGCAGTTCTTC.

The chain couples TRBV18 to TRBJ1-4, with D unresolved. V lost 1 base, J lost 4 bases, and 13 bases lay in between. This CDR3 spans 16 amino acids. Germline assignment: CDR1 KGHSH and CDR2 LQKENI. This chain's CDR3 is CASSPRQGHVNEKLFF. CDR3 nucleotide sequence: TGTGCCAGCTCACCACGTCAAGGTCATGTTAATGAAAAACTGTTTTTT. Looking up the rest from reference TRBV18 and TRBJ1-4 gives the full variable domain: NAGVMQNPRHLVRRRGQEARLRCSPMKGHSHVYWYRQLPEEGLKFMVYLQKENIIDESGMPKERFSAEFPKEGPSILRIQQVVRGDSAAYFCASSPRQGHVNEKLFFGSGTQLSVL.

The chain couples TRBV7-2 to TRBJ1-1, with D possibly TRBD1 on 6 matching bases. The CDR3 consists of 16 residues. V lost 1 base and J 5 bases, leaving 17 bases between the germline ends. The germline V gene has CDR1 SGHTA and CDR2 FQGNSA. In DNA form, the CDR3 reads TGTGCCAGCAGCTTAGGCCCGACAGGTGCGGGGACTGAAGCTTTCTTT. This encodes CASSLGPTGAGTEAFF.

This sequence joins TRBV28 and TRBJ1-2, with 7 bases lining up with TRBD1. The ends lost 3 bases at V and 1 base at J; junction bases unmatched: 14. Germline values: CDR1 MDHEN, CDR2 SYDVKM. This CDR3 contains 18 residues. The CDR3 sequence: CASSFQPGGRVRNYGYTF. The CDR3 coding sequence is TGTGCCAGCAGTTTTCAGCCAGGGGGGAGAGTGCGTAACTATGGCTACACCTTC.

The CDR3: CATSRDLLATSYNEQFF. The CDR3 region has the DNA TGTGCCACCAGCAGAGATCTACTAGCGACCTCCTACAATGAGCAGTTCTTC. J is TRBJ2-1 and V is TRBV15; 7 bases are shared with TRBD2. CDR1 is LNHNV, CDR2 YYDKDF, per germline (reference sequence). V was clipped by 0 bases and J by 0 bases; unmatched bases: 5. The CDR3 totals 17 residues. The whole variable domain, filled in from reference TRBV15 and TRBJ2-1, reads DAMVIQNPRYQVTQFGKPVTLSCSQTLNHNVMYWYQQKSSQAPKLLFHYYDKDFNNEADTPDNFQSRRPNTSFCFLDIRSPGLGDTAMYLCATSRDLLATSYNEQFFGPGTRLTVL.

The V gene is TRBV7-8, the J gene TRBJ1-4, with 8 nucleotides matching TRBD1. The CDR3 consists of 19 residues. Unmatched junction bases numbered 15, after V lost 6 bases and J lost 0 bases. Looked up from germline, CDR1 is SGHVS and CDR2 is FQNEAQ. The CDR3 here is CASRKKQDRGLATNEKLFF. The CDR3 coding sequence is TGTGCCAGCAGAAAGAAACAAGACAGGGGACTTGCAACTAATGAAAAACTGTTTTTT.

This chain links TRBV7-2 with TRBJ2-4, with no clear D. Trimming cost V 3 bases and J 6 bases, with 15 bases left between them. The germline V gene has CDR1 SGHTA and CDR2 FQGNSA. The CDR3 totals 15 residues. The DNA of the CDR3 is TGTGCCAGCAGCTTCGGGTTTCTCGTAGGAAACATTCAGTACTTC. As protein: CASSFGFLVGNIQYF.

This chain joins TRBV4-1 and TRBJ2-7; D unresolved. The germline CDR1 and CDR2 sequences are MGHRA and YSYEKL. Between the trimmed V and J ends, which lost 4 bases and 3 bases, there was a span of 10 bases. This CDR3 is 13 amino acids long. CDR3: CASSRDTSYEQYF. CDR3 DNA: TGCGCCAGCAGCCGTGACACCAGCTACGAGCAGTACTTC.

The rearrangement joins TRBV7-6 to TRBJ1-3; perhaps TRBD1 as D (6 bases). Trimming left V 1 base short and J 4 bases short, with 8 bases between. The germline V gene encodes CDR1 SGHVS and CDR2 FNYEAQ. This CDR3 is built from 14 residues. CDR3 bases: TGTGCCAGCAGCTTAGGGCAGGGGGGAAACACCATATATTTT. Amino acid sequence: CASSLGQGGNTIYF.

This clone was detected only once. This chain connects TRBV5-1 to TRBJ2-3; 7 bases line up with TRBD1. Germline-derived CDR1 and CDR2 are SGHRS and YFSETQ. The junction had 5 bases not matched to a gene; V was cut back by 4 bases and J by 3 bases. The CDR3 runs 14 residues. This CDR3 is CASSLRQGTDTQYF. For the CDR3, the DNA is TGCGCCAGCAGCCTTAGACAGGGTACAGATACGCAGTATTTT. The full variable domain, rest sourced from reference TRBV5-1 and TRBJ2-3, is KAGVTQTPRYLIKTRGQQVTLSCSPISGHRSVSWYQQTPGQGLQFLFEYFSETQRNKGNFPGRFSGRQFSNSRSEMNVSTLELGDSALYLCASSLRQGTDTQYFGPGTRLTVL.